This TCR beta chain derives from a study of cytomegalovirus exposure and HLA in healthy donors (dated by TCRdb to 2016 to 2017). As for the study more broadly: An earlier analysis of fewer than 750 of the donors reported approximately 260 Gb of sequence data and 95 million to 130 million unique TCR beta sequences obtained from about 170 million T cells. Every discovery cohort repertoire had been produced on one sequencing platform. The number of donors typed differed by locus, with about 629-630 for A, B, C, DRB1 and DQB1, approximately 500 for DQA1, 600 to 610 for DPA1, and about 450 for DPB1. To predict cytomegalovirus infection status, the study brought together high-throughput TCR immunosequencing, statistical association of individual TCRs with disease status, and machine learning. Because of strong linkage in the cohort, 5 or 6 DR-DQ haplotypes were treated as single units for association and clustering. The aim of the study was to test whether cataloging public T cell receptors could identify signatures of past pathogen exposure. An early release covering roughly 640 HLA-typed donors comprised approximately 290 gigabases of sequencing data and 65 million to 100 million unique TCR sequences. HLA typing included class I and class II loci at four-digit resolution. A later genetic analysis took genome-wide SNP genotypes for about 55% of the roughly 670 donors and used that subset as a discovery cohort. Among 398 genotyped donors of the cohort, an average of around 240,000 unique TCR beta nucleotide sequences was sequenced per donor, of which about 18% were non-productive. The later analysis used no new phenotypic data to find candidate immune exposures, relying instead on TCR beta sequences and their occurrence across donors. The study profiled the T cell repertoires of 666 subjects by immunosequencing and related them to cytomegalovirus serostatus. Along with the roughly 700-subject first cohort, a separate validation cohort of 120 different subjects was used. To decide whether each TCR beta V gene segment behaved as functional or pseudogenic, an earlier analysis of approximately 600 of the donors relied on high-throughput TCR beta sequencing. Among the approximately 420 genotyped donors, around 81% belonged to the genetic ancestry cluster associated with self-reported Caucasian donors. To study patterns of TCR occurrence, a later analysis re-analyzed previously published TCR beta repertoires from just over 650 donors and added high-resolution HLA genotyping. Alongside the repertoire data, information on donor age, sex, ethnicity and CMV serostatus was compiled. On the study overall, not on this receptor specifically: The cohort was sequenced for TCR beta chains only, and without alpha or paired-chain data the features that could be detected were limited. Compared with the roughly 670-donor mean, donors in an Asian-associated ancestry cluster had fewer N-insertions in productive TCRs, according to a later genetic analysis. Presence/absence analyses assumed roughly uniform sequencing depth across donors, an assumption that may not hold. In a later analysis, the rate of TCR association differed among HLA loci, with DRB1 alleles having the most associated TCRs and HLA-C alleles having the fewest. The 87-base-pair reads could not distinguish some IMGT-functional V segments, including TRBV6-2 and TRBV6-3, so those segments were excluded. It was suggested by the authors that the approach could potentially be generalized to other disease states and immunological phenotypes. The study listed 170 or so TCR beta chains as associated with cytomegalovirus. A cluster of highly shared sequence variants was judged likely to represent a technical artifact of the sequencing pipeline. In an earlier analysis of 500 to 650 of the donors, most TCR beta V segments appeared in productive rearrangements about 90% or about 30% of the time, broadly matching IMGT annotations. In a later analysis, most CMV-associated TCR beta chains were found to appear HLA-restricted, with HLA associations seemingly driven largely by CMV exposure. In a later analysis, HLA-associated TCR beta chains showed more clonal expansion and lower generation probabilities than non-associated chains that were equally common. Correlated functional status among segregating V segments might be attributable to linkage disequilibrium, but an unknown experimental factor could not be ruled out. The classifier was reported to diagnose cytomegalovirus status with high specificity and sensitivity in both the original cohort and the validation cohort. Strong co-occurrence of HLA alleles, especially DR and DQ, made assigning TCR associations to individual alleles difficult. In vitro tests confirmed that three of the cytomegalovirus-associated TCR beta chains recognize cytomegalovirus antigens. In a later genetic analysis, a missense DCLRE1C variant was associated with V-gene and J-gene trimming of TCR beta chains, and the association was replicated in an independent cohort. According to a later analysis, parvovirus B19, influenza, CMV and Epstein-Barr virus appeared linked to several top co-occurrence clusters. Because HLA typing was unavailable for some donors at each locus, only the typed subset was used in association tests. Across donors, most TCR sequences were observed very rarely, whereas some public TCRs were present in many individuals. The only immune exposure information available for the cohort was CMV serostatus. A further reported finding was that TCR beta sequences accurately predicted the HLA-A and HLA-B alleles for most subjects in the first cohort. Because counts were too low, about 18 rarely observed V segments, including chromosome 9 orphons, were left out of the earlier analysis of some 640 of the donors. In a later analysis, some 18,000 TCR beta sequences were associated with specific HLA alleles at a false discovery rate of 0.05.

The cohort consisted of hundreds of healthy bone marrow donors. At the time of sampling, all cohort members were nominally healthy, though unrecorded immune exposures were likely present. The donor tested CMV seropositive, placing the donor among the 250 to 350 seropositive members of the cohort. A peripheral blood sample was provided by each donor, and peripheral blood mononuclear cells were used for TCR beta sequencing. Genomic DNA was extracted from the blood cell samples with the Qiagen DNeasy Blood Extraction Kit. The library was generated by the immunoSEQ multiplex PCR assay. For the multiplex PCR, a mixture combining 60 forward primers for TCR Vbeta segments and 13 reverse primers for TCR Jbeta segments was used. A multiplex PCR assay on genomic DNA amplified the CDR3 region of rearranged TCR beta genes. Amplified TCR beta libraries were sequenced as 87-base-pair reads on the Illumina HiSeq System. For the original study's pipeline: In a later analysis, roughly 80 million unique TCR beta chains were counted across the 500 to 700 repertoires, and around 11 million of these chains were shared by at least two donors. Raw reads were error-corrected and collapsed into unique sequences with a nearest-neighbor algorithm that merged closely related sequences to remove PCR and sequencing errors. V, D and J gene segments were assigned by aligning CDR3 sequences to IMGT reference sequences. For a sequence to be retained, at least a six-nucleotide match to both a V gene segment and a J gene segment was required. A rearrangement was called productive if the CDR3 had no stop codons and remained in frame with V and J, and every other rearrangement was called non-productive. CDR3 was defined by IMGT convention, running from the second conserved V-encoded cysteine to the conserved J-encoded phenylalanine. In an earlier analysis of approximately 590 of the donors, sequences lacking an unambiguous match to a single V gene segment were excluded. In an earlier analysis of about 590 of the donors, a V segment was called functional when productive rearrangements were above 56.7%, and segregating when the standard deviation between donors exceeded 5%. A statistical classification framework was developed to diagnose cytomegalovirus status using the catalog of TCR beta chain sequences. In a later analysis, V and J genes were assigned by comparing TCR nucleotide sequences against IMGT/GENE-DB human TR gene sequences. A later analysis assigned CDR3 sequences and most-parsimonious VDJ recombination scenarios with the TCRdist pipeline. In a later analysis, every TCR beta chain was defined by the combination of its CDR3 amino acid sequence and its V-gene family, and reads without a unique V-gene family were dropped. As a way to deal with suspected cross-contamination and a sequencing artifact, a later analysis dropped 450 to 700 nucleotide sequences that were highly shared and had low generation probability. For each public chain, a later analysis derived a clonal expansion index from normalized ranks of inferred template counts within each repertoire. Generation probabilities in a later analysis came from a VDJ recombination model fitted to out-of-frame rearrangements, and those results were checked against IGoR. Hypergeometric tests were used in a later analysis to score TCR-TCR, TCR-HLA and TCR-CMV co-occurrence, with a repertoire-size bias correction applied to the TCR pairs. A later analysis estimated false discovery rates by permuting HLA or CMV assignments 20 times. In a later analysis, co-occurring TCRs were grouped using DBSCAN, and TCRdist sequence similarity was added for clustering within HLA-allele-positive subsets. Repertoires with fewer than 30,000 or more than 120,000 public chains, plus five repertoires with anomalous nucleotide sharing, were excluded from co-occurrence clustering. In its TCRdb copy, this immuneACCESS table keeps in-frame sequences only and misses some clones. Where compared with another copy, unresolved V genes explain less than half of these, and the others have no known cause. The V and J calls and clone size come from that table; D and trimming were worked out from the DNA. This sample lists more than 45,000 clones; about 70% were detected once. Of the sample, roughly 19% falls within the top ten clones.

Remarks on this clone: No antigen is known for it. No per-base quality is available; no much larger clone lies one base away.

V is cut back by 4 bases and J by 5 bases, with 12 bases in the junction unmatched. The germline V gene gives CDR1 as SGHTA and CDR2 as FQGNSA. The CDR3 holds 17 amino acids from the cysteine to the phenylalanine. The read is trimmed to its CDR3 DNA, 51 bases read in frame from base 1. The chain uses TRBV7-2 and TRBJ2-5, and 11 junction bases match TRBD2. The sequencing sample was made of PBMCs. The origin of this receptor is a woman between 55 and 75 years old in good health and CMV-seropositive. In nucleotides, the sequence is TGTGCCAGCAGCTATAGCGGTCCTAGCGGGGGGTGGGAGACCCAGTACTTC. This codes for CASSYSGPSGGWETQYF.